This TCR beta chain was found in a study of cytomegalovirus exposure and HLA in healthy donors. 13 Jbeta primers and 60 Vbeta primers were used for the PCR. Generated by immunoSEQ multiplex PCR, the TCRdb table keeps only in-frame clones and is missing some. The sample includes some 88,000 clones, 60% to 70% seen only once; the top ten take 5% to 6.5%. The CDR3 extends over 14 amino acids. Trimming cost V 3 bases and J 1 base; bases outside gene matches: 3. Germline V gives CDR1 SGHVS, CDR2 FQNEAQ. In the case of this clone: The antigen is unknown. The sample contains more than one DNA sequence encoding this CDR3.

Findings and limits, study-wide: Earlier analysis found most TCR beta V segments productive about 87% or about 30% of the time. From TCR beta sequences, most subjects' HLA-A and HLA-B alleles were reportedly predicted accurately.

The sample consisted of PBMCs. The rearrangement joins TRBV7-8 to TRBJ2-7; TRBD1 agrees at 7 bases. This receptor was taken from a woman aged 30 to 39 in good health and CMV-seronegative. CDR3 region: CASSLGTVSYEQYF. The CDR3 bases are TGTGCCAGCAGCTTGGGGACAGTATCCTACGAGCAGTACTTC.